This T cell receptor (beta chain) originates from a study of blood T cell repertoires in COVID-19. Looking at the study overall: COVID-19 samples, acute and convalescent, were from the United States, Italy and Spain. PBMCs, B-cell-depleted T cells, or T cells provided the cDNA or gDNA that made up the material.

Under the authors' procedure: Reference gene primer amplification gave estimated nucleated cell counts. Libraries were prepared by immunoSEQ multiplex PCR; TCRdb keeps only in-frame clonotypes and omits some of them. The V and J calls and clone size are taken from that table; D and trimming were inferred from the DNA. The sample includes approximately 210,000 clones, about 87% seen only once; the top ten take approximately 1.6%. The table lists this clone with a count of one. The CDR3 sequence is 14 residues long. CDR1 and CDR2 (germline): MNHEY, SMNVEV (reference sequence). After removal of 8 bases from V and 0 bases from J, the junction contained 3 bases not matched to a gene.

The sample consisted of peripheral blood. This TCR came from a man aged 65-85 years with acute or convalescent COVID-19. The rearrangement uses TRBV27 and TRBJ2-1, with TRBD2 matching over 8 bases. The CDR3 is CASQSGSSYNEQFF. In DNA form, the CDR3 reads TGTGCCAGCCAAAGCGGGAGCTCCTACAATGAGCAGTTCTTC.